The 25 T cell receptor beta chains below all came from one sample that was sequenced in a study of T cells after posttransplantation cyclophosphamide. Libraries were prepared by immunoSEQ multiplex PCR; TCRdb keeps only in-frame clonotypes and omits some of them. This sample carries about 41,000 clones and no singletons, and over 5.5% goes to the top ten. Sequenced: PBMCs. These TCRs come from a young man in good health and a related stem cell transplant donor.

This clone occurred a few times. The chain recombines TRBV6-5 with TRBJ2-7; 12 bases fit TRBD1. This CDR3 spans 14 amino acids. V gave up 5 bases and J gave up 6 bases; unmatched junction bases: 5. Germline V CDR1 and CDR2: MNHEY, SVGAGI. The CDR3 bases are TGTGCCAGCAGTGAAGGGACAGGGGGCGGCGAGCAGTACTTC. Translation gives CASSEGTGGGEQYF.

This clone was seen ten or more times. The J gene is TRBJ1-2, the V gene TRBV14; D call uncertain. Deletions cut 1 base from V and 0 bases from J, with 12 bases between. The CDR3 contains 16 residues. The germline V gene has CDR1 SGHDN and CDR2 FVKESK. The CDR3 bases are TGTGCCAGCAGCCAAGCTGGAGGACTGACTAACTATGGCTACACCTTC. Residues: CASSQAGGLTNYGYTF.

This clone was picked up many times. CDR3: CASSQVRGEKLFF. The CDR3 bases are TGTGCCAGCAGCCAAGTAAGGGGGGAAAAACTGTTTTTT. This sequence joins TRBV14 and TRBJ1-4; D perhaps matches TRBD1 (6 bases). The germline gives CDR1 SGHDN, CDR2 FVKESK. The germline V and J ends were trimmed by 1 base and 8 bases, with 8 bases remaining between them. This CDR3 comprises 13 residues.

This clone showed up many times. The J gene is TRBJ1-4, the V gene TRBV10-3, with TRBD1 matching over 7 bases. Germline V gene data show CDR1 as ENHRY and CDR2 as SYGVKD. The CDR3 has 15 residues. After removal of 8 bases from V and 3 bases from J, the junction contained 9 bases not matched to a gene. The CDR3 nucleotides are TGTGCCATCGGCAATCGACAGGGAGCTAATGAAAAACTGTTTTTT. It encodes CAIGNRQGANEKLFF.

This clone was seen repeatedly, ten times or more. The genes are TRBV28 and TRBJ1-2; 9 positions match TRBD1. The V and J ends lost 5 bases and 5 bases, in that order; junction bases with no gene match: 15. The CDR3 is 17 residues long. Germline lookup yields CDR1 MDHEN and CDR2 SYDVKM. The CDR3 region is CASSSPGQGPKGYGYTF. DNA of the CDR3: TGTGCCAGCAGTAGTCCGGGACAGGGCCCCAAAGGATATGGCTACACCTTC.

This clone was counted many times. The CDR3 region is CASSSRVDEKLFF. The CDR3 DNA is TGTGCCAGCAGTTCCAGGGTCGATGAAAAACTGTTTTTT. The rearrangement joins TRBV5-6 to TRBJ1-4; D may be TRBD1 (5 bases). This CDR3 region has 13 residues. Trimming removed 5 bases from V and 6 bases from J, with 11 bases in between. CDR1 and CDR2 (germline): SGHDT, YYEEEE.

This clone was detected many times. The rearrangement joins TRBV6-1 to TRBJ2-7; no firm D call. V was trimmed by 0 bases and J by 0 bases, leaving 6 bases between them. In germline, CDR1 is MNHNS, CDR2 SASEGT. This CDR3 contains 14 residues. The CDR3 coding sequence is TGTGCCAGCAGTGAAGCACACAGCTCCTACGAGCAGTACTTC. It encodes CASSEAHSSYEQYF.

This clone occurred many times. V is TRBV6-5 and J is TRBJ2-5; the D is unclear. Germline CDR1 MNHEY, CDR2 SVGAGI. The CDR3 length is 14 residues. Between the trimmed V and J ends, which lost 6 bases and 4 bases, there was a span of 15 bases. DNA for the CDR3: TGTGCCAGCAGAGTTACGAGGCTCGCAGAGACCCAGTACTTC. Amino acids: CASRVTRLAETQYF.

This clone appeared many times. This rearrangement joins TRBV5-4 to TRBJ2-3, with 9 bases matching TRBD1. V lost 4 bases, J lost 4 bases, and 7 bases stayed unmatched. Germline CDR1 and CDR2: SGHNT and YYREEE (reference sequence). This CDR3 contains 15 residues. The CDR3 nucleotides are TGTGCCAGCAGCGCCAACAGGGGGCGGTCAGATACGCAGTATTTT. Translation gives CASSANRGRSDTQYF.

This chain links TRBV15 with TRBJ2-3; 10 nucleotides align to TRBD2. Germline-derived CDR1 and CDR2 are LNHNV and YYDKDF (reference sequence). The CDR3 has 17 amino acids. V was clipped by 4 bases and J by 5 bases; unmatched bases: 12. The DNA of the CDR3 is TGTGCCACCAGCATCCCCACTAGCGGGGCCACGGGAGATACGCAGTATTTT. Encoded protein: CATSIPTSGATGDTQYF. The full variable domain, rest sourced from reference TRBV15 and TRBJ2-3, is DAMVIQNPRYQVTQFGKPVTLSCSQTLNHNVMYWYQQKSSQAPKLLFHYYDKDFNNEADTPDNFQSRRPNTSFCFLDIRSPGLGDTAMYLCATSIPTSGATGDTQYFGPGTRLTVL.

The rearrangement joins TRBV29-1 to TRBJ2-1; 7 bases are a match to TRBD2. V was pared by 3 bases and J by 7 bases, with 3 bases of the junction left unmatched. The CDR3 runs 12 residues. Germline loops: CDR1 SQVTM, CDR2 ANQGSEA. This CDR3 reads CSVERGGNEQFF. In DNA form, the CDR3 reads TGCAGCGTTGAGAGGGGAGGGAATGAGCAGTTCTTC.

This clone was counted many times. The chain is built from TRBV4-1 and TRBJ2-1; TRBD2 matches at 11 bases. The CDR3 sequence is 15 residues long. Germline CDR1 and CDR2: MGHRA and YSYEKL. Trimming removed 4 bases from V and 7 bases from J; junction bases left unmatched: 6. The CDR3: CASSRLTSGANEQFF. In nucleotides, the CDR3 is TGCGCCAGCAGCCGGTTGACTAGCGGGGCAAATGAGCAGTTCTTC.

This clone was observed a few times. V gene TRBV9 combines with J gene TRBJ2-2; D possibly matches TRBD1 or TRBD2 (7 bases each). The length of the CDR3 is 18 residues. V dropped 0 bases and J dropped 5 bases, with 20 bases sitting between them. CDR1 and CDR2 from the germline V gene are SGDLS and YYNGEE. The CDR3 DNA is TGTGCCAGCAGCGTAGTAGCCGAAAGACAGGGAGGGACCGGGGAGCTGTTTTTT. It specifies CASSVVAERQGGTGELFF.

The sample holds many counts of this clone. The chain joins TRBV5-6 to TRBJ1-6; 10 bases are a match to TRBD1. The CDR3 totals 14 residues. After removal of 4 bases from V and 9 bases from J, the junction contained 4 bases not matched to a gene. Germline CDR1 is SGHDT and CDR2 is YYEEEE. The CDR3 region has the DNA TGTGCCAGCAGCCCCGGGACAGGGGTTTCACCCCTCCACTTT. Translation: CASSPGTGVSPLHF.

Many counts were recorded for this clone. This chain uses TRBV11-2 with TRBJ2-7; a possible D gene is TRBD1 (6 bases). Germline V lookup: CDR1 SGHAT, CDR2 FQNNGV. CDR3 length: 19 amino acids. Trimming took off 5 bases at V and 0 bases at J, with 26 bases between the two ends. CDR3 in DNA: TGTGCCAGCAGCACAAGCCGCCGGGACACAAAAACGCGCTCCTACGAGCAGTACTTC. The encoded protein is CASSTSRRDTKTRSYEQYF.

This chain links TRBV27 with TRBJ2-4; TRBD1 matches 8 bases. J was trimmed by 3 bases and V by 5 bases; bases with no gene match: 9. CDR1 is MNHEY and CDR2 is SMNVEV in the germline V gene (reference sequence). The CDR3 is 16 residues long. The DNA for the CDR3 is TGTGCCAGCAGTCCTGGACAGGGAAATTTCAAAAACATTCAGTACTTC. Translation: CASSPGQGNFKNIQYF.

As DNA, the CDR3 is TGTGCCAGCAGTTCGGGGGGGACAGGGCTCGCAGGGGCCAACGTCCTGACTTTC. Its translation: CASSSGGTGLAGANVLTF. The chain joins TRBV5-4 to TRBJ2-6, with D perhaps matching TRBD1 (9 bases). Trimming stripped 5 bases from V and 4 bases from J, with 22 bases between. The CDR3 runs to 18 residues. Germline CDR1 is SGHNT and CDR2 is YYREEE (reference sequence).

This clone occurred many times. This chain joins TRBV7-3 and TRBJ1-5; 7 bases agree with TRBD1. Germline V CDR1 and CDR2: SGHTA, FQGTGA. This CDR3 is built from 18 residues. The V gene end was trimmed by 4 bases and the J gene end by 1 base; junction bases not matched to a gene: 13. The CDR3 region is CASSSPGDSTPSNQPQHF. DNA of the CDR3: TGTGCCAGCAGCTCGCCGGGGGACAGCACACCCAGCAATCAGCCCCAGCATTTT.

This clone was recorded at least ten times. The CDR3 is CASSSTSGAYEQYF. CDR3 nucleotide sequence: TGTGCCAGCAGCTCTACTAGCGGGGCGTACGAGCAGTACTTC. The chain links TRBV5-4 to TRBJ2-7; 10 positions match TRBD2. V gave up 3 bases and J gave up 4 bases; unmatched junction bases: 4. This CDR3 region has 14 residues. The germline V gene has CDR1 SGHNT and CDR2 YYREEE (reference sequence).

This clone was found many times. V is TRBV5-1 and J is TRBJ2-3; 10 bases match TRBD1. CDR3 length equals 15 residues. Germline trimming cut 3 bases from V and 6 bases from J; bases unmatched to any gene: 7. The V gene's germline CDR1 is SGHRS and CDR2 YFSETQ. CDR3 DNA sequence: TGCGCCAGCAGCTCACCCGGGACAGGGGAGGATACGCAGTATTTT. Residues: CASSSPGTGEDTQYF.

This clone occurred many times. The chain is built from TRBV6-1 and TRBJ1-4; D may be TRBD1 (5 bases). V was trimmed by 0 bases and J by 11 bases, leaving 10 bases between them. The CDR3 is 13 amino acids. Germline V lookup: CDR1 MNHNS, CDR2 SASEGT. The CDR3 loop is CASSEALRGKLFF. DNA for the CDR3: TGTGCCAGCAGTGAAGCTTTGAGGGGCAAACTGTTTTTT.

This clone was observed many times. V gene TRBV25-1 combines with J gene TRBJ2-3, with 7 bases that match TRBD1. Germline-derived CDR1 and CDR2 are MGHDK and SYGVNS. The junction had 5 bases not matched to a gene; V was cut back by 4 bases and J by 4 bases. The CDR3 length is 14 residues. The CDR3 nucleotides are TGTGCCAGCAGTGTAGACAGGGTGGCAGATACGCAGTATTTT. Its translation is CASSVDRVADTQYF.

Ten or more counts support this clone. The chain recombines TRBV5-6 with TRBJ2-7; TRBD2 aligns across 14 bases. CDR3 length equals 14 residues. V gave up 4 bases and J gave up 9 bases; unmatched junction bases: 6. Germline-derived CDR1 and CDR2 are SGHDT and YYEEEE. This CDR3 is CASSRLAGGPRQYF. The CDR3 DNA follows: TGTGCCAGCAGCCGACTAGCGGGGGGGCCGCGGCAGTACTTC.

This clone appeared many times. The chain combines TRBV5-1 with TRBJ1-1, with D unresolved. V dropped 9 bases and J dropped 0 bases, with 9 bases sitting between them. Germline-derived CDR1 and CDR2 are SGHRS and YFSETQ. CDR3 size: 12 residues. For the CDR3, the DNA is TGCGCCACCCGGGGTATGAACACTGAAGCTTTCTTT. Translating gives CATRGMNTEAFF.

This clone was counted at least ten times. This chain uses TRBV27 with TRBJ1-2, with D possibly matching TRBD1 (6 bases). Germline V lookup: CDR1 MNHEY, CDR2 SMNVEV (reference sequence). The CDR3 totals 14 residues. Trimming stripped 5 bases from V and 5 bases from J, with 15 bases between. The CDR3 nucleotides read TGTGCCAGCAGTCCAGCCGGGACATTATATGGCTACACCTTC. Protein sequence: CASSPAGTLYGYTF.